What follows is one TCR beta chain and its context. The target antigen is unknown. Germline V gene lookup returns CDR1 LGHNA and CDR2 YNFKEQ. The CDR3 covers 13 residues. This sample was included in a study of monozygotic twins with inflammatory bowel disease. TCRdb re-called the 5' RACE reads and gives one entry per CDR3 protein, without DNA. This repertoire includes a few hundred thousand distinct CDR3 sequences. Donors each gave around 2.5 ml of blood. Study-wide findings and caveats: Patient-to-patient differences in immunosuppressive treatment may have added variability to the repertoires.

Input material: blood. The V and J genes are TRBV4-2 and TRBJ1-4; TCRdb picks TRBD1, but there is no DNA to check that call. The TCR sequence derives from a human donor with ulcerative colitis or Crohn's disease, or a healthy co-twin of an affected twin (not recorded which). The CDR3 is CASNPQGNEKLFF.